The rows below give T cell receptor beta chains drawn from one sample of a study of blood T cell repertoires in COVID-19. Produced via immunoSEQ multiplex PCR; TCRdb's table is partial and in-frame only. Of about 55,000 clones listed, more than 75% were seen once; the top ten hold about 15%. The sequencing sample was made of peripheral blood. The receptors were gathered from a human donor with active COVID-19. The donor label of this sample is uncertain. Both conserved end residues are trimmed from each CDR3.

TRBJ2-7 TRBV4-3 ASSRRNGPGPVEQY
TRBJ1-4 TRBV2 ASSLQQLQGLNEKLF
TRBJ2-3 TRBV4-3 ASSPTSGDTDTQY
TRBJ1-3 TRBV5-4 ASSLGQGNTIY
TRBJ2-5 TRBV5-8 ASSPQTGLRTQY
TRBJ2-2 TRBV10-2 ASTGGGPYTGELF
TRBJ1-3 TRBV7-2 ASSLSQRRGMSSGNTIY
TRBJ1-3 TRBV3-1/TRBV3-2 ASSLRSGNTIY
TRBJ1-6 TRBV29-1 SVGTGGNSPLH
TRBJ1-1 TRBV5-4 ASSPTTGWTEAF
TRBJ2-1 TRBV19 ASSKETVSYNEQF
TRBJ2-2 TRBV12-3/TRBV12-4 ASSQNLAGELF
TRBJ2-3 TRBV5-3 ARSLGTGGADTQY
TRBJ2-3 TRBV19 ASSLTGMPDTQY
TRBJ1-2 TRBV29-1 SVEDSWTGFGYT
TRBJ1-2 TRBV29-1 SVRQGSNYGYT
TRBJ1-3 TRBV6-5 ASSPERETGNTIY
TRBJ1-1 TRBV5-1 ASRVGSAGQAEAF
TRBJ2-3 TRBV29-1 SGDREVTDTQY
TRBJ1-5 TRBV19 ATGQTADSNQPQH
TRBJ1-2 TRBV19 ASSPQTGNYGYT
TRBJ1-2 TRBV18 ASSSGQGNGYT
TRBJ1-3 TRBV25-1 ASSESGAGNTIY
TRBJ1-2 TRBV19 ASSIGFQGFFGSYGYT
TRBJ1-2 TRBV12-3/TRBV12-4 ASSSTVNYGYT
TRBJ1-1 TRBV6-2/TRBV6-3 ASSYSEGRIRTEAF
TRBJ1-6 TRBV6-6 ASSYRDNSPLH
TRBJ2-5 TRBV28 ASSLPAAKTQY
TRBJ1-2 TRBV19 ASSITGGNYGYT
TRBJ1-4 TRBV7-9 ASSLAQGAREKLF
TRBJ1-3 TRBV6-5 ASLGQGVRNTIY
TRBJ2-7 TRBV3-1/TRBV3-2 ASSRKNGPAGQSYEQY
TRBJ2-1 TRBV6-5 ASSSGVLSYNEQF
TRBJ2-1 TRBV7-9 ASSPSDEQF
TRBJ1-2 TRBV28 ASSLSYPGTGGGYT
TRBJ1-2 TRBV3-1/TRBV3-2 ASSQDRWGLRGLGGYT
TRBJ1-6 TRBV6-5 ASSSDRAGNSPLH
TRBJ1-2 TRBV28 ASSLLMGGSNTGNYGYT
TRBJ2-3 TRBV6-2/TRBV6-3 ASSPPLQLAGITDTQY
TRBJ2-7 TRBV7-4 ASSFMEAYEQY
TRBJ1-2 TRBV10-3 AIRKEPGGLLGYT
TRBJ2-4 TRBV3-1/TRBV3-2 ASSSTGGGQQY